This T cell receptor beta chain was retrieved from a study of cytotoxic CD8 clonotypes in ibrutinib-treated CLL. Turning to the study itself: Responses: around 24 partial, 2 complete; after median around 64 months, about 15 stayed remitted, roughly 12 progressed.

Findings of the study overall: The public clonotypes identified were infrequent and showed contraction or stability on treatment.

Concerning this clone itself: As yet, its antigen is unknown.

Between the trimmed V and J ends, which lost 4 bases and 5 bases, there was a span of 17 bases. The CDR3 consists of 15 residues. Per germline, CDR1 MGHRA and CDR2 YSYEKL. Here immunoSEQ multiplex PCR was the method, and the copy in TCRdb shows in-frame clones only, minus some. The repertoire holds 100,000 to 150,000 clones, approximately 83% seen once, with roughly 1.9% in the top ten. The sample consisted of PBMCs, taken after 24 months of ibrutinib treatment. The chain joins TRBV4-1 to TRBJ2-5; D may match TRBD1 or TRBD2 (6 bases each). The sequence derives from a human donor with chronic lymphocytic leukemia. Here the CDR3 DNA reads TGCGCCAGCAGCCGCGGCGAAGGGGGGAGGGAGACCCAGTACTTC. Translating it yields CASSRGEGGRETQYF.